These 14 T cell receptor beta chains were sequenced from one sample in a study of neurological immune-mediated disorders (dated by TCRdb to the late 2010s). The receptor library was made with 5' RACE. The instrument given in TCRdb is Illumina HiSeq 2500. TCRdb reanalyzed the raw reads on its own, using fastp at Q25 for trimming and MiXCR for clone calling, and kept in-frame beta chains. Each entry merges the rows of one CDR3 protein and shows their most common DNA and genes. This sample lists 30,000 to 45,000 distinct CDR3 sequences; approximately 10% were detected once. The top ten hold less than 5% of the sample. Material: CD4+ T cells from blood. These receptors originate from a young woman with HTLV-1-associated myelopathy (HAM/TSP).

This clonotype came up many times. In DNA, the CDR3 is TGTGCCAGCAGTTTAGTAGGGGGCATCGGCTATGGCTACACCTTC. It specifies CASSLVGGIGYGYTF. This chain links TRBV12-3 or TRBV12-4 with TRBJ1-2; the match to TRBD1 covers 7 bases. This CDR3 is 15 amino acids long. The V segment lost 1 base and the J segment 4 bases; nucleotides outside the gene matches: 6.

This clonotype has a count of ten or more. V and J are TRBV4-2 and TRBJ1-1; D remains ambiguous. V lost 0 bases, J lost 9 bases, and 8 bases lay in between. The CDR3 totals 12 residues. The germline V gene encodes CDR1 LGHNA and CDR2 YNFKEQ. CDR3 coding DNA: TGTGCCAGCAGCCAAGACGGCAGGCAAGCTTTCTTT. It specifies CASSQDGRQAFF.

Ten or more counts support this clonotype. The chain has TRBV7-9 and TRBJ2-7; 9 bases match TRBD1. J lost 6 bases, V lost 5 bases, and 11 bases had no gene match. CDR1 is SEHNR and CDR2 is FQNEAQ in the germline V gene (reference sequence). This CDR3 is 15 amino acids long. The chain's CDR3 is CASSGKQGARLEQYF. DNA for the CDR3: TGTGCCAGCAGCGGAAAACAGGGGGCAAGACTCGAGCAGTACTTC.

This clonotype has ten or more counts. This chain links TRBV5-1 with TRBJ2-6, with unresolved D. CDR3 length equals 16 residues. Germline V gene data show CDR1 as SGHRS and CDR2 as YFSETQ. Trimming cost V 4 bases and J 0 bases, with 11 bases left between them. In nucleotides, the CDR3 is TGCGCCAGCAGCGACCTTTACAGCTCTGGGGCCAACGTCCTGACTTTC. Encoded protein: CASSDLYSSGANVLTF.

The chain couples TRBV18 to TRBJ1-1, with no clear D. The CDR3 sequence is 12 residues long. Between the trimmed V and J ends, which lost 8 bases and 9 bases, there was a span of 16 bases. Germline V CDR1 and CDR2: KGHSH, LQKENI. The CDR3 DNA is TGTGCCAGCACGGACGAGGCCAGAAAAGCTTTCTTT. It translates to CASTDEARKAFF.

This clonotype has a count of ten or more. The rearrangement uses TRBV5-1 and TRBJ2-3; weak D call: TRBD2 (5 bases). The ends were cut back, 1 base at V and 4 bases at J, with 13 bases in the middle. Germline-derived CDR1 and CDR2 are SGHRS and YFSETQ. The CDR3 is 15 residues long. The CDR3 loop is CASSLIGKGADTQYF. CDR3 DNA sequence: TGCGCCAGCAGCTTGATCGGGAAGGGTGCAGATACGCAGTATTTT.

This clonotype was counted many times. This rearrangement joins TRBV20-1 to TRBJ2-7, with D perhaps given as TRBD1 or TRBD2 (7 bases each). The CDR3 runs 14 residues. CDR1 and CDR2 (germline): DFQATT, SNEGSKA (reference sequence). Deletions cut 3 bases from V and 1 base from J, with 13 bases between. CDR3 amino acids: CSARGGGGSYEQYF. CDR3 nucleotides: TGCAGTGCTAGGGGAGGGGGCGGGTCCTACGAGCAGTACTTC.

V usage is TRBV20-1 and J usage is TRBJ2-3, with D possibly TRBD2 on 7 matching bases. Germline CDR1 and CDR2: DFQATT and SNEGSKA (reference sequence). This CDR3 is 15 amino acids long. V was pared by 3 bases and J by 3 bases, with 16 bases between. CDR3 region: CSAREAGRGTDTQYF. DNA of the CDR3: TGCAGTGCTAGGGAAGCGGGGAGGGGGACAGATACGCAGTATTTT.

The chain combines TRBV30 with TRBJ1-2; a possible D gene is TRBD1 (6 bases). The V and J ends lost 0 bases and 5 bases respectively, with 16 bases between them. The CDR3 length is 15 residues. Germline CDR1 and CDR2: GTSNPN and SVGIG (reference sequence). CDR3 residues: CAWSVAPGASYGYTF. The CDR3 region has the DNA TGTGCCTGGAGTGTGGCCCCGGGGGCTAGTTATGGCTACACCTTC. Using reference TRBV30 and TRBJ1-2 for the parts outside the CDR3, the full variable domain is SQTIHQWPATLVQPVGSPLSLECTVEGTSNPNLYWYRQAAGRGLQLLFYSVGIGQISSEVPQNLSASRPQDRQFILSSKKLLLSDSGFYLCAWSVAPGASYGYTFGSGTRLTVV.

This clonotype was recorded a few times. The gene calls are TRBV20-1 and TRBJ2-1; 7 bases are a match to TRBD2. Germline V CDR1 and CDR2: DFQATT, SNEGSKA (reference sequence). This CDR3 has 14 amino acids. The ends lost 2 bases at V and 4 bases at J; junction bases unmatched: 5. The CDR3 here is CSARWGGVYNEQFF. Written as DNA, the CDR3 is TGCAGTGCTAGATGGGGGGGGGTTTACAATGAGCAGTTCTTC.

This clonotype was recorded a few times. The chain is built from TRBV19 and TRBJ1-1; D is ambiguous. Trimming removed 9 bases at V and 1 base at J, with 12 bases between. CDR1 and CDR2 from the germline V gene are LNHDA and SQIVND (reference sequence). The CDR3 contains 13 residues. CDR3 sequence reads: CASTPTANTEAFF. CDR3 in DNA: TGTGCCAGCACCCCTACAGCGAACACTGAAGCTTTCTTT.

This clonotype was seen many times. The rearrangement links TRBV28 to TRBJ2-3; D may be TRBD1 or TRBD2 (5 bases each). Deletions cut 3 bases from V and 5 bases from J, with 15 bases between. Germline CDR1 and CDR2: MDHEN and SYDVKM. This CDR3 comprises 15 residues. The CDR3 region has the DNA TGTGCCAGCAGTTTGCTCCGGGACCCCAAAGATACGCAGTATTTT. It yields the protein CASSLLRDPKDTQYF.

This clonotype was counted at least ten times. The V and J genes are TRBV7-9 and TRBJ1-3, with D hard to call. The germline CDR1 and CDR2 sequences are SEHNR and FQNEAQ (reference sequence). This CDR3 has 15 amino acids. V was clipped by 5 bases and J by 3 bases, with 14 bases between them. The CDR3 sequence is CASSPNAAIGNTIYF. The DNA of the CDR3 is TGTGCCAGCAGCCCCAACGCCGCCATTGGAAACACCATATATTTT.

This clonotype was observed many times. The chain recombines TRBV10-3 with TRBJ1-2; no reliable D call. Germline-derived CDR1 and CDR2 are ENHRY and SYGVKD. Between the trimmed V and J ends, which lost 2 bases and 10 bases, there was a span of 11 bases. This CDR3 contains 12 residues. In DNA form, the CDR3 reads TGTGCCATCAGTGAGGGTGAACCACTCTACACCTTC. It encodes CAISEGEPLYTF.